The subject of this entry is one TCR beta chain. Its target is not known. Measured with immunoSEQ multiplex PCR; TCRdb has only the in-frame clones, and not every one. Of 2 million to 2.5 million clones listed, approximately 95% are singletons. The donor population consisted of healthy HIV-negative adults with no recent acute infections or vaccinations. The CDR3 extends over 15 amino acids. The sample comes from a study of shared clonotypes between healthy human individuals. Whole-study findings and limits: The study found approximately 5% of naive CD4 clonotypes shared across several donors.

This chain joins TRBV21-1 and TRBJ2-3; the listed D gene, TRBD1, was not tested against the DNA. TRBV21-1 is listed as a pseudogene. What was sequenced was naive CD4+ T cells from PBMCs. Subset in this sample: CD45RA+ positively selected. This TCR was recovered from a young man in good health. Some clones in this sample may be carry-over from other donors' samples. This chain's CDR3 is CASSKGQWGTDTQYF. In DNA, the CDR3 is TGTGCCAGCAGCAAAGGACAGTGGGGCACAGATACGCAGTATTTT.